This is a list of T cell receptor beta chains from one sample in a study of cytomegalovirus exposure and HLA in healthy donors. Only in-frame clones appear in the TCRdb table, and some are missing; sequencing was by immunoSEQ multiplex PCR. The sample includes some 140,000 clones, about two thirds seen only once; the top ten take roughly 2.5%. What was sequenced was PBMCs. These receptors were obtained from a woman in her thirties or forties in good health and CMV-seronegative. The CDR3 runs from the conserved cysteine through the conserved F or W. A D gene is named only where the DNA matches it firmly.

TRBD1	TRBV28	TRBJ1-5	CASIRQGQPQHF
.	TRBV7-6	TRBJ2-5	CASSRSPQETQYF
.	TRBV30	TRBJ2-4	CAWIGLAKNIQYF
TRBD2	TRBV30	TRBJ2-1	CAWSDGGDSYNEQFF
TRBD1	TRBV7-3	TRBJ1-1	CASSRMDRRAEAFF
TRBD1	TRBV19	TRBJ1-2	CASETGRNYGYTF
.	TRBV4-1	TRBJ2-3	CASSRQDEEVGVQYF
.	TRBV15	TRBJ1-1	CATSRDALDWRNTEAFF
.	TRBV18	TRBJ1-4	CASSPPGVRSNEKLFF
.	TRBV5-4	TRBJ1-2	CASSLQGINGYTF
.	TRBV19	TRBJ1-4	CASMEGNRNEKLFF
TRBD2	TRBV10-1	TRBJ2-1	CASSVGGYNEQFF
.	TRBV30	TRBJ1-1	CAWSVGRGNTEAFF
TRBD2	TRBV5-4	TRBJ2-1	CASSFRGGSNEQFF
.	TRBV10-3	TRBJ1-5	CAISDYRDDQPQHF
.	TRBV9	TRBJ1-6	CASSGGEPHWPLHF
TRBD1	TRBV27	TRBJ2-7	CASSPGGSYEQYF
.	TRBV2	TRBJ2-6	CASSEKAVLTF
TRBD1	TRBV5-1	TRBJ1-5	CASSPRTGGDQPQHF
.	TRBV30	TRBJ1-1	CASRLAGITNTEAFF
TRBD2	TRBV11-2	TRBJ2-2	CASSPSTSYTGELFF
TRBD2	TRBV30	TRBJ2-1	CAWSHGGTMVDEQFF